The present entry profiles one TCR beta chain with its context. Which antigen it targets is not known. Qualities for individual bases were not recorded, and no much larger clone is one base off. Its CDR3 holds 13 amino acids, cysteine through phenylalanine. Only CDR3 DNA is held: 39 bases, read in frame from base 1. The germline ends are 7 bases apart after V is trimmed by 0 bases and J by 5 bases. Based on the germline V gene (reference sequence), the CDR1 and CDR2 sequences are PRHDT and FYEKMQ. The TCRbeta CDR3 regions were amplified in a multiplexed two-step PCR with Vbeta-specific forward primers and Jbeta-specific reverse primers. TCRbeta libraries were sequenced on an Illumina instrument through the immunoSEQ service. The published analysis was carried out like this. IMGT annotation was used to assign V, D and J genes, and synthetic CDR3 analogues were used to correct the counts for multiplex PCR bias. Repertoire clonality was computed in the immunoSEQ Analyzer as one minus normalized Shannon entropy. Whether a clone counted as expanded was decided by Fisher's exact test with Benjamini-Hochberg false discovery rate control and a two-tailed cutoff of P<0.01. This immuneACCESS table, as held by TCRdb, lists in-frame sequences with V and J called but not all clones. Of the missing ones, under half trace to an unresolved V gene in checked studies; the others have no known cause. That table supplies the V and J calls and clone size; D and trimming were determined from the DNA. This sample is represented by more than 10,000 clones; about 56% of them were singletons. The ten largest clones represent more than 0.95% of the sample.

The entry originates in a study of regulatory dendritic cells for organ transplantation (dated by TCRdb to the late 2010s). In terms of the full investigation: To make regulatory dendritic cells, monocytes were cultured with vitamin D3 on days 0 and 4 and with IL-10 on day 4. On day 6, LPS was added to the DC cultures to test how the DCs responded to a strong maturation-inducing agent. TCRbeta repertoires were sequenced from sorted naive and memory CD4+ and CD8+ T cells before and after allostimulation with regulatory or mature dendritic cells. Beyond this particular receptor, the publication reports: In both subjects, allostimulation led to expansion of memory CD8+ clones, although regulatory dendritic cells appeared to cause more limited expansion than mature dendritic cells did. Highly diverse repertoires were observed in naive CD4+ and CD8+ T cells, whereas lower diversity was observed in memory cells, and the most oligoclonal repertoires were found in memory CD8+ cells. Only two subjects were sequenced, and the authors noted considerable between-individual heterogeneity in the alloreactive memory CD8+ T cell pool. Of the resting subsets, the one holding the most alloreactive TCR clonotypes was memory CD8+ T cells.

Sorted T cell subsets were CFSE-labeled and co-cultured for roughly 5 days with allogeneic regulatory or mature dendritic cells at a 1:10 DC:T ratio. Naive T cells were sorted as CD45RA+ and memory T cells as CD45RO+ CD4+ or CD8+ cells by FACS. T cells for TCR sequencing came from two healthy control subjects. The Qiagen DNeasy Blood & Tissue Kit was used to extract genomic DNA. Sequencing was carried out using naive CD8+ T cells from blood cultured with dendritic cells. The sample's cell subset or site label, decoded: CD45RA+ naive T cells. The chain is encoded by TRBV13 joined to TRBJ2-5; the D gene is not confidently resolved. The source of this sequence is a human donor in good health. CDR3 sequence: CASSLGFSETQYF. The sequenced DNA is TGTGCCAGCAGCTTAGGTTTCTCGGAGACCCAGTACTTC.